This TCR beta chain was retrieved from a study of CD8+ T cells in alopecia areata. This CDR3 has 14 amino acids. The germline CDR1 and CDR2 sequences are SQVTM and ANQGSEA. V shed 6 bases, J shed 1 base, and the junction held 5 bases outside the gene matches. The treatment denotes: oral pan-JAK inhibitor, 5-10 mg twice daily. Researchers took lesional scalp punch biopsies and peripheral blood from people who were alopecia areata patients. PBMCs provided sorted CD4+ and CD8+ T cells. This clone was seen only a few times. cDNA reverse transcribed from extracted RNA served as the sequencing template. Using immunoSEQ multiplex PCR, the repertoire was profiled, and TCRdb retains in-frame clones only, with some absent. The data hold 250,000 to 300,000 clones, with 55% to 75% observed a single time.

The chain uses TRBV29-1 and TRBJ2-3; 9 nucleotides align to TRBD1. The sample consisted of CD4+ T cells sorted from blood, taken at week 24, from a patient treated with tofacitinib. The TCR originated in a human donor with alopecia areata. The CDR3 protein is CSVGQGRGTDTQYF. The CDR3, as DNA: TGCAGCGTCGGACAGGGGAGGGGCACAGATACGCAGTATTTT.